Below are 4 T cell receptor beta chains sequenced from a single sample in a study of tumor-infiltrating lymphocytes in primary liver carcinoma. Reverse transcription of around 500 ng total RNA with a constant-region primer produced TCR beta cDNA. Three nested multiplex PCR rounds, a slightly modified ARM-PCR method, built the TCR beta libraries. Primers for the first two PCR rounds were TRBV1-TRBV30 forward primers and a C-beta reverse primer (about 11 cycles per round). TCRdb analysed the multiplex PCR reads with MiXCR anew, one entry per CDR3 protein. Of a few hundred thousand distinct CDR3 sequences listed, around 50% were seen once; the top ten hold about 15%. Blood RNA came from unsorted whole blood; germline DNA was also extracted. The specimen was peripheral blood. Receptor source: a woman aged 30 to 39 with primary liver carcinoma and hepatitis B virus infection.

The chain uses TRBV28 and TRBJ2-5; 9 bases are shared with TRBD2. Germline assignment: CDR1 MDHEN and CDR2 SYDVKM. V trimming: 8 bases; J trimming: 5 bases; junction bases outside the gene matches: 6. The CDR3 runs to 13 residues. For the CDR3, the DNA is TGTGCCAGCCGCTTAGCGGGAGAGGAGACCCAGTACTTC. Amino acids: CASRLAGEETQYF.

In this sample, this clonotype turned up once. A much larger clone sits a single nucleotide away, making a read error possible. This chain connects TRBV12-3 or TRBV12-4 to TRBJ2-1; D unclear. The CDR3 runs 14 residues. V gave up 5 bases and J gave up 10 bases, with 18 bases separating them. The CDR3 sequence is CASSRASRANEQFF. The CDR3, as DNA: TGTGCCAGCAGTCGAGCCTCCCGCGCGAACGAGCAGTTCTTC.

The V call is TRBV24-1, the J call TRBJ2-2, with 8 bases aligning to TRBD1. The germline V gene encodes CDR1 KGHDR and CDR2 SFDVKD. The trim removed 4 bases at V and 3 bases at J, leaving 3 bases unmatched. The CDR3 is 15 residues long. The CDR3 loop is CATSDPTGDTGELFF. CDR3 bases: TGTGCCACCAGTGACCCGACAGGGGACACCGGGGAGCTGTTTTTT.

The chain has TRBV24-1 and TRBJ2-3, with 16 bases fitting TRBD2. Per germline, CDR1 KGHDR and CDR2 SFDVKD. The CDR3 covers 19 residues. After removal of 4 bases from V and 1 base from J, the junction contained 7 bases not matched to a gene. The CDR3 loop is CATSDSGTSGRGRTDTQYF. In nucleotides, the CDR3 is TGTGCCACCAGTGACTCCGGGACTAGCGGGAGGGGACGCACAGATACGCAGTATTTT.